These 32 T cell receptor beta chains came from one sample sequenced in a study of blood T cell repertoires in COVID-19. Only in-frame clones appear in the TCRdb table, and some are missing; sequencing was by immunoSEQ multiplex PCR. The sample lists around 130,000 clones; 65% to 90% were seen once. Material for sequencing was peripheral blood. These receptors were taken from a man aged 45-65 years with acute or convalescent COVID-19.

This chain links TRBV5-6 with TRBJ1-1; TRBD1 matches at 8 bases. CDR1 is SGHDT, CDR2 YYEEEE, per germline. This CDR3 is built from 12 residues. J gave up 11 bases and V 3 bases, and 6 bases lay outside the gene matches. This CDR3 reads CASSWLTGVAFF. The CDR3 DNA is TGTGCCAGCAGCTGGCTGACAGGGGTCGCTTTCTTT.

The chain uses TRBV6-6 and TRBJ1-6; D is uncertain. CDR1 and CDR2 from the germline V gene are MNHNY and SVGAGI (reference sequence). Deletions cut 5 bases from V and 0 bases from J, with 5 bases between. CDR3 size: 14 residues. The CDR3 DNA follows: TGTGCCAGCAGTACTTACTCCTATAATTCACCCCTCCACTTT. Protein product: CASSTYSYNSPLHF.

The rearrangement uses TRBV24-1 and TRBJ2-4; 7 nucleotides align to TRBD2. Germline V gene sequence: CDR1 KGHDR, CDR2 SFDVKD. V was pared by 10 bases and J by 8 bases, with 4 bases of the junction left unmatched. The CDR3 is made up of 11 amino acids. The CDR3 region is CATGGGDIQYF. CDR3 nucleotide sequence: TGTGCCACGGGGGGAGGGGACATTCAGTACTTC.

The chain couples TRBV25-1 to TRBJ1-4, with no clear D. This CDR3 is built from 15 residues. Germline loops: CDR1 MGHDK, CDR2 SYGVNS. Between the trimmed V and J ends, which lost 3 bases and 8 bases, there was a span of 16 bases. In DNA, the CDR3 is TGTGCCAGCAGTGATTACAGCGGGTCGGAGGAAAAACTGTTTTTT. This codes for CASSDYSGSEEKLFF.

V gene TRBV27 combines with J gene TRBJ2-2; D is possibly TRBD1 (5 bases). V shed 2 bases and J shed 2 bases, with 15 bases lying between them. CDR1 and CDR2 from the germline V gene are MNHEY and SMNVEV (reference sequence). This CDR3 has 17 amino acids. CDR3 sequence (DNA): TGTGCCAGCAGTTTAAGGGCGACAGCCCTTAACACCGGGGAGCTGTTTTTT. As protein: CASSLRATALNTGELFF.

The chain combines TRBV7-2 with TRBJ2-7; possibly TRBD1 for D (6 bases). Germline V CDR1 and CDR2: SGHTA, FQGNSA. Deletions cut 5 bases from V and 1 base from J, with 12 bases between. The CDR3 runs to 14 residues. The CDR3 DNA reads TGTGCCAGCAGCCCAGGGGTCGCTTCCTACGAGCAGTACTTC. This sequence encodes CASSPGVASYEQYF.

The chain recombines TRBV11-2 with TRBJ1-6; 8 positions agree with TRBD1. This CDR3 has 13 amino acids. CDR1 is SGHAT and CDR2 is FQNNGV in the germline V gene. The V segment lost 6 bases and the J segment 7 bases; nucleotides outside the gene matches: 2. CDR3 residues: CASRGQGNSPLHF. As DNA, the CDR3 is TGTGCCAGCAGAGGACAGGGCAATTCACCCCTCCACTTT.

The V gene is TRBV5-5, the J gene TRBJ2-7; 9 bases fit TRBD2. The V segment lost 0 bases and the J segment 5 bases; nucleotides outside the gene matches: 6. The CDR3 loop spans 15 amino acids. Germline values: CDR1 SGHKS, CDR2 YYEKEE (reference sequence). Here the CDR3 reads CASSLGSSGVHEQYF. CDR3 nucleotides: TGTGCCAGCAGCTTGGGCTCTAGCGGGGTACACGAGCAGTACTTC.

V gene TRBV29-1 combines with J gene TRBJ2-7; D is perhaps TRBD2 (7 bases). The germline V gene has CDR1 SQVTM and CDR2 ANQGSEA. This CDR3 contains 13 residues. V lost 4 bases to trimming and J lost 2 bases, with 12 bases between them. The CDR3 DNA reads TGCAGCGTTGCAAGGGGGGGGCCCTACGAGCAGTACTTC. It translates to CSVARGGPYEQYF.

The rearrangement uses TRBV6-5 and TRBJ2-3; D not resolved. The CDR3 contains 14 residues. The V gene's germline CDR1 is MNHEY and CDR2 SVGAGI. Trimming pared 0 bases from V and 0 bases from J, leaving 4 bases between. The CDR3, as DNA: TGTGCCAGCAGTTACTCGAGGAGCACAGATACGCAGTATTTT. Amino acid sequence: CASSYSRSTDTQYF.

The gene calls are TRBV6-5 and TRBJ1-2; 10 nucleotides align to TRBD1. V dropped 8 bases and J dropped 8; count of bases not matched to a gene: 8. CDR1 and CDR2 from the germline V gene are MNHEY and SVGAGI. CDR3 length equals 13 residues. CDR3 sequence reads: CASVPTGGQGYTF. CDR3 DNA: TGTGCCAGCGTCCCGACAGGGGGCCAGGGCTACACCTTC.

This clone has only one observation. An end of the junction does not agree with germline; a read error may underlie this. V and J are TRBV28 and TRBJ1-4; D gene uncertain. This CDR3 is built from 15 residues. Germline assignment: CDR1 MDHEN and CDR2 SYDVKM. This CDR3 reads CASSRLGPTSEKLFF. DNA for the CDR3: TGTGCCAGCAGTCGTCTAGGCCCAACTAGTGAAAAACTGTTTTTT.

The rearrangement uses TRBV30 and TRBJ2-2; D remains unclear. Trimming shortened V by 1 base and J by 11 bases, and 8 bases separated the two germline ends. Germline assignment: CDR1 GTSNPN and CDR2 SVGIG (reference sequence). This CDR3 contains 11 residues. The CDR3 sequence is CAWSGAVELFF. Written as DNA, the CDR3 is TGTGCCTGGAGTGGGGCAGTAGAGCTGTTTTTT. The entire variable domain, with the rest obtained from reference TRBV30 and TRBJ2-2, is as follows: SQTIHQWPATLVQPVGSPLSLECTVEGTSNPNLYWYRQAAGRGLQLLFYSVGIGQISSEVPQNLSASRPQDRQFILSSKKLLLSDSGFYLCAWSGAVELFFGEGSRLTVL.

The rearrangement uses TRBV10-3 and TRBJ1-2; the D is unclear. Trimming stripped 8 bases from V and 4 bases from J, with 14 bases between. The germline CDR1 and CDR2 sequences are ENHRY and SYGVKD. There are 13 residues in the CDR3. The CDR3 DNA sequence: TGTGCCATCGGCGGCAGTAAGTCCTATGGCTACACCTTC. Amino acids: CAIGGSKSYGYTF.

The rearrangement uses TRBV7-9 and TRBJ2-1; the D gene is possibly TRBD1 (6 bases). The germline CDR1 and CDR2 sequences are SEHNR and FQNEAQ (reference sequence). CDR3 length: 16 residues. Trimming took off 5 bases at V and 0 bases at J, with 14 bases between the two ends. The CDR3 DNA sequence: TGTGCCAGCAGCCCCGGCAGGGGAAACTCCTACAATGAGCAGTTCTTC. It specifies CASSPGRGNSYNEQFF.

The V and J genes are TRBV5-5 and TRBJ2-1; possibly TRBD1 for D (6 bases). This CDR3 comprises 15 residues. V lost 5 bases and J lost 7, with 19 bases in between. Germline V gene data show CDR1 as SGHKS and CDR2 as YYEKEE (reference sequence). The CDR3 here is CASRQLGTRYNEQFF. The DNA for the CDR3 is TGTGCCAGCAGACAACTCGGGACAAGGTATAATGAGCAGTTCTTC.

This sequence joins TRBV10-2 and TRBJ1-5, with TRBD1 matching over 8 bases. The CDR3 covers 16 residues. Germline CDR1 and CDR2: WSHSY and SAAADI. Unmatched junction bases numbered 8, after V lost 7 bases and J lost 0 bases. The CDR3 spells CASKRGQGNSNQPQHF. Here the CDR3 DNA reads TGCGCCAGCAAGCGAGGACAGGGAAATAGCAATCAGCCCCAGCATTTT.

This chain connects TRBV6-5 to TRBJ1-2; D might be TRBD1 (6 bases). V shed 6 bases and J shed 0 bases, with 11 bases lying between them. CDR3 length: 14 residues. Germline CDR1 MNHEY, CDR2 SVGAGI. The CDR3 reads CASRLTGPNYGYTF. CDR3 bases: TGTGCCAGCAGGCTGACAGGTCCTAACTATGGCTACACCTTC.

The rearrangement links TRBV19 to TRBJ2-7; 11 bases align to TRBD1. After removal of 5 bases from V and 4 bases from J, the junction contained 10 bases not matched to a gene. The CDR3 is 16 residues long. CDR1 and CDR2 from the germline V gene are LNHDA and SQIVND (reference sequence). CDR3 coding DNA: TGTGCCAGTAGTTCACCGGGACAGGGGGGCTTTTACGAGCAGTACTTC. Translation: CASSSPGQGGFYEQYF.

This clone was observed a handful of times. This chain links TRBV5-3 with TRBJ1-1, with 8 bases fitting TRBD1. TRBV5-3 is annotated as an ORF whose role is uncertain. The CDR3 consists of 12 residues. V shed 7 bases, J shed 4 bases, and the junction held 3 bases outside the gene matches. The CDR3 DNA reads as TGTGCCAGAGTCGACAGGGGCACTGAAGCTTTCTTT. Its translation is CARVDRGTEAFF.

In this sample, this clone turned up once. The chain uses TRBV9 and TRBJ2-2; 7 nucleotides line up with TRBD2. The CDR3 totals 16 residues. Germline V lookup: CDR1 SGDLS, CDR2 YYNGEE. V shed 1 base, J shed 3 bases, and the junction held 6 bases outside the gene matches. The CDR3 reads CASSVSGAPHTGELFF. CDR3 nucleotide sequence: TGTGCCAGCAGCGTAAGCGGGGCCCCCCACACCGGGGAGCTGTTTTTT.

This chain links TRBV5-1 with TRBJ1-2; the D gene is possibly TRBD1 (5 bases). This CDR3 has 14 residues. Germline loops: CDR1 SGHRS, CDR2 YFSETQ. V was shortened by 0 bases and J by 4 bases, with 10 bases between the two germline ends. CDR3 sequence (DNA): TGCGCCAGCAGCTTGGAGCGGGGACCCTATGGCTACACCTTC. Translation: CASSLERGPYGYTF.

The CDR3 protein is CASSTSRSGQETQYF. The DNA for the CDR3 is TGTGCCAGCAGCACTAGTAGGTCAGGCCAAGAGACCCAGTACTTC. The V and J genes are TRBV11-3 and TRBJ2-5; weak D call: TRBD2 (5 bases). The CDR3 runs to 15 residues. Trimming removed 5 bases from V and 1 base from J, with 14 bases in between. Germline V gene data show CDR1 as SGHNT and CDR2 as YENEEA.

The chain employs TRBV7-2 and TRBJ1-2; 7 nucleotides match TRBD1. Germline lookup yields CDR1 SGHTA and CDR2 FQGNSA. The CDR3 spans 16 residues. Germline trimming cut 9 bases from V and 1 base from J; bases unmatched to any gene: 14. The CDR3 region is CASQPRDGTVNYGYTF. The CDR3 coding sequence is TGTGCCAGTCAGCCGAGGGACGGGACAGTTAACTATGGCTACACCTTC.

The V call is TRBV4-2, the J call TRBJ1-1, with D perhaps TRBD1 (5 bases). The CDR3 runs to 14 residues. The V end lost 3 bases, the J end lost 1 base, and 9 bases lay between the germline ends. Germline lookup yields CDR1 LGHNA and CDR2 YNFKEQ. DNA for the CDR3: TGTGCCAGCAGCCAGACCACAGGGAACACTGAAGCTTTCTTT. Translation: CASSQTTGNTEAFF.

This chain links TRBV5-8 with TRBJ2-1; 14 bases fit TRBD2. The CDR3 has 16 amino acids. Germline V gene lookup returns CDR1 SGHTS and CDR2 YDEGEE. V shed 3 bases, J shed 9 bases, and the junction held 8 bases outside the gene matches. This chain's CDR3 is CASSSGLAGDVGEQFF. The CDR3 DNA reads TGTGCCAGCAGCTCGGGACTAGCGGGAGATGTTGGTGAGCAGTTCTTC. Together with reference TRBV5-8 and TRBJ2-1, the CDR3 gives the full variable domain: EAGVTQSPTHLIKTRGQQATLRCSPISGHTSVYWYQQALGLGLQFLLWYDEGEERNRGNFPPRFSGRQFPNYSSELNVNALELEDSALYLCASSSGLAGDVGEQFFGPGTRLTVL.

This rearrangement joins TRBV5-1 to TRBJ1-2; TRBD1 is a possible D gene (5 bases). This CDR3 is 15 amino acids long. Trimming stripped 0 bases from V and 5 bases from J, with 14 bases between. Germline loops: CDR1 SGHRS, CDR2 YFSETQ. The CDR3 bases are TGCGCCAGCAGCTTGGTCGCGGGAGAGGGGTATGGCTACACCTTC. This gives the protein CASSLVAGEGYGYTF. Full variable domain (missing parts from reference TRBV5-1 and TRBJ1-2): KAGVTQTPRYLIKTRGQQVTLSCSPISGHRSVSWYQQTPGQGLQFLFEYFSETQRNKGNFPGRFSGRQFSNSRSEMNVSTLELGDSALYLCASSLVAGEGYGYTFGSGTRLTVV.

The chain is built from TRBV27 and TRBJ1-5; 7 positions match TRBD1. The V and J ends lost 6 bases and 3 bases, in that order; junction bases with no gene match: 8. CDR3 length: 15 amino acids. Germline CDR1 and CDR2: MNHEY and SMNVEV (reference sequence). The CDR3 here is CASRRTGTDNQPQHF. The CDR3 DNA reads as TGTGCCAGCAGGCGAACCGGGACAGACAATCAGCCCCAGCATTTT.

This clone was recorded once. The chain couples TRBV28 to TRBJ2-2; 8 bases fit TRBD1. The V gene end was trimmed by 2 bases and the J gene end by 1 base; junction bases not matched to a gene: 6. CDR1 and CDR2 (germline): MDHEN, SYDVKM. The CDR3 covers 17 residues. Written as DNA, the CDR3 is TGTGCCAGCAGTTTAGGGACAGGCTTTCAGAACACCGGGGAGCTGTTTTTT. Its protein product is CASSLGTGFQNTGELFF.

The chain recombines TRBV6-6 with TRBJ2-3; 8 nucleotides line up with TRBD2. Germline V gene sequence: CDR1 MNHNY, CDR2 SVGAGI (reference sequence). The junction had 8 bases not matched to a gene; V was cut back by 5 bases and J by 1 base. CDR3 size: 16 residues. The CDR3 loop is CASSVSGGARTDTQYF. CDR3 DNA: TGTGCCAGCAGTGTTTCGGGAGGGGCGCGCACAGATACGCAGTATTTT.

V and J are TRBV2 and TRBJ2-3, with a tentative D call TRBD1 (5 bases). This CDR3 has 15 residues. In germline, CDR1 is SNHLY, CDR2 FYNNEI. V was trimmed by 0 bases and J by 5 bases, leaving 12 bases between them. For the CDR3, the DNA is TGTGCCAGCAGTGAAGCGCTCAGGGCGAGAGATACGCAGTATTTT. It codes for CASSEALRARDTQYF. The full variable domain, its missing parts supplied by reference TRBV2 and TRBJ2-3, is EPEVTQTPSHQVTQMGQEVILRCVPISNHLYFYWYRQILGQKVEFLVSFYNNEISEKSEIFDDQFSVERPDGSNFTLKIRSTKLEDSAMYFCASSEALRARDTQYFGPGTRLTVL.

This clone is a singleton in its sample. The CDR3 region has the DNA TGCGCCAGCAGCCAACGATCGGGAACTGAAGCTTTCTTT. It translates to CASSQRSGTEAFF. The V call is TRBV4-1, the J call TRBJ1-1; no clear D. Trimming stripped 2 bases from V and 5 bases from J, with 9 bases between. Germline V lookup: CDR1 MGHRA, CDR2 YSYEKL. CDR3 length: 13 amino acids.